This TCR beta chain was sequenced in a study of blood T cell repertoires in COVID-19. Study-wide background: Both acute and convalescent COVID-19 samples were obtained from the United States, Italy and Spain. Sources were T cells, B-cell-depleted T cells, or PBMCs; the material itself was cDNA or gDNA.

Participant age was roughly 18 to 100 years, and participants resided in 25 or so US areas. Each recovered donor of Cohort 3 presented with two negative PCRs, clearance, or symptom resolution. This clone was detected once. Assay: immunoSEQ multiplex PCR; the TCRdb copy retains only in-frame clones and omits some. The sample records 250,000 or so clones, about 80% being singletons. The CDR3 runs to 15 residues. CDR1 and CDR2 (germline): SNHLY, FYNNEI. The V end lost 4 bases, the J end lost 0 bases, and 9 bases lay between the germline ends. The sequence was collected from a man in his sixties who had recovered from COVID-19. The chain recombines TRBV2 with TRBJ1-4, with a tentative D call TRBD1 (5 bases). The specimen was PBMCs or T cells enriched from blood (not recorded which). The CDR3, as DNA: TGTGCCAGCAGTGTGCTCAGGGCAACTAATGAAAAACTGTTTTTT. It translates to CASSVLRATNEKLFF.